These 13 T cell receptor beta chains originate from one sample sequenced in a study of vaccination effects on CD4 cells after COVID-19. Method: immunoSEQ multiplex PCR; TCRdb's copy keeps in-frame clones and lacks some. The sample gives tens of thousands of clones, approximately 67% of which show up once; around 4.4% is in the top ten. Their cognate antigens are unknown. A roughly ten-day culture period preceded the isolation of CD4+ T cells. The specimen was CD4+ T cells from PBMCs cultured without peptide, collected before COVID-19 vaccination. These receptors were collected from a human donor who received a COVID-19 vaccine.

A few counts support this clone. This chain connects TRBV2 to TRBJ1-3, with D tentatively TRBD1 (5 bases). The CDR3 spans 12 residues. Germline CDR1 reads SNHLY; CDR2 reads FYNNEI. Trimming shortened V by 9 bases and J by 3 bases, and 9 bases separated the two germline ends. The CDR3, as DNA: TGTGCCAGGAAAGGGGATGGAAACACCATATATTTT. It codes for CARKGDGNTIYF.

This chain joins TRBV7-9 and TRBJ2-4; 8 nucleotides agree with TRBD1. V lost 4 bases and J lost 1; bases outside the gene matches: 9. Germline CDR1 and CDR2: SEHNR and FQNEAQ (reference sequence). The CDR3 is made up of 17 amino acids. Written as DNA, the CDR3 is TGTGCCAGCAGCTCCTCGACAGGGGAGAGGGCCAAAAACATTCAGTACTTC. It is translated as CASSSSTGERAKNIQYF.

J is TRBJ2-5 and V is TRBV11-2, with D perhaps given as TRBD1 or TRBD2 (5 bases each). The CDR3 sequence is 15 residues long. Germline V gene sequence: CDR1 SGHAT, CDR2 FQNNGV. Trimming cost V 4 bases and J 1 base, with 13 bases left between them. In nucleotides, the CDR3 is TGTGCCAGCAGCTCGATCGGGGCCGTCCAAGAGACCCAGTACTTC. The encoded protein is CASSSIGAVQETQYF.

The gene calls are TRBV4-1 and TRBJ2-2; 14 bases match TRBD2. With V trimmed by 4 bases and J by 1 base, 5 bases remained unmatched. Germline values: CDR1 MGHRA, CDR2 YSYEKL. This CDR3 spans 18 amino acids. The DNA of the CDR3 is TGCGCCAGCAGCCCCCGGACTAGCGGGGGGCAGAACACCGGGGAGCTGTTTTTT. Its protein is CASSPRTSGGQNTGELFF.

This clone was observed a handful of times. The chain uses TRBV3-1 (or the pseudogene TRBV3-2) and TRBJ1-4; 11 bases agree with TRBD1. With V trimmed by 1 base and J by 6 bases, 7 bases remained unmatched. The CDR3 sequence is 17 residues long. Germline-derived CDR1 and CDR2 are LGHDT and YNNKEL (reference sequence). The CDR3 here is CASSQALPGQGDEKLFF. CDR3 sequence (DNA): TGTGCCAGCAGCCAAGCACTACCGGGACAGGGGGATGAAAAACTGTTTTTT.

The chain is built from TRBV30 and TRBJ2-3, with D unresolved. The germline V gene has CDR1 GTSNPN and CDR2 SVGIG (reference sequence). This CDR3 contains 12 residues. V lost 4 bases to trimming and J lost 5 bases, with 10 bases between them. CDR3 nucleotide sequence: TGTGCCTGGACCCCCGGCGGAGATACGCAGTATTTT. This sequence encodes CAWTPGGDTQYF.

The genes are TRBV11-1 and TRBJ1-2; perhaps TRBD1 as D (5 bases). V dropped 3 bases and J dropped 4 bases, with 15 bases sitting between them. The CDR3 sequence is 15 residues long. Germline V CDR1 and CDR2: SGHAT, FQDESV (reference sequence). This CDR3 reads CASSFGRGFGYGYTF. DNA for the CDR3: TGTGCCAGCAGCTTTGGTCGGGGGTTCGGCTATGGCTACACCTTC.

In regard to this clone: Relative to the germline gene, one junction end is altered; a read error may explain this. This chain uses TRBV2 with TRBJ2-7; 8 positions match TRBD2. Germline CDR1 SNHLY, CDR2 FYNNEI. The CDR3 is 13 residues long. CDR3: CASSARLAGHIHF. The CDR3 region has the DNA TGTGCCAGCAGTGCTAGGCTAGCGGGCCATATTCACTTC.

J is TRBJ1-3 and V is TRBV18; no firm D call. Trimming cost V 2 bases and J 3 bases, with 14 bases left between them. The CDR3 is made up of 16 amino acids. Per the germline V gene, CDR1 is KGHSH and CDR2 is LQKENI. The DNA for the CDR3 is TGTGCCAGCTCACCAGGTTTAGGGCAGCTTGGAAACACCATATATTTT. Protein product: CASSPGLGQLGNTIYF.

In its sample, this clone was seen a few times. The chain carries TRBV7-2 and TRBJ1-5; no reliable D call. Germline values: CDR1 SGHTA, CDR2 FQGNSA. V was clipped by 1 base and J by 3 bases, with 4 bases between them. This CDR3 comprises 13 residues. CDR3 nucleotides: TGTGCCAGCAGCTTAGTAAACAATCAGCCCCAGCATTTT. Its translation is CASSLVNNQPQHF. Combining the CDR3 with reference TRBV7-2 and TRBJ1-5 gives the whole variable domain GAGVSQSPSNKVTEKGKDVELRCDPISGHTALYWYRQSLGQGLEFLIYFQGNSAPDKSGLPSDRFSAERTGGSVSTLTIQRTQQEDSAVYLCASSLVNNQPQHFGDGTRLSIL.

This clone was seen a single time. Here the CDR3 reads CASTGTRGQPQHF. The CDR3, as DNA: TGCGCCAGCACCGGGACAAGGGGTCAGCCCCAGCATTTT. The chain couples TRBV10-2 to TRBJ1-5; D may be TRBD1 (6 bases). CDR1 is WSHSY and CDR2 is SAAADI in the germline V gene. V was shortened by 7 bases and J by 6 bases, with 13 bases between the two germline ends. The CDR3 has 13 amino acids.

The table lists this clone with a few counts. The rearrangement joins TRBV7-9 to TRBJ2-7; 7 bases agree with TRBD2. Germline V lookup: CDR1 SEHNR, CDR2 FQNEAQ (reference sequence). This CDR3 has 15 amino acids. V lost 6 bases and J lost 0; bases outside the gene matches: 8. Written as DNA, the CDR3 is TGTGCCAGCAGTTACCCCCGGACTAGCTCCTACGAGCAGTACTTC. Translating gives CASSYPRTSSYEQYF.

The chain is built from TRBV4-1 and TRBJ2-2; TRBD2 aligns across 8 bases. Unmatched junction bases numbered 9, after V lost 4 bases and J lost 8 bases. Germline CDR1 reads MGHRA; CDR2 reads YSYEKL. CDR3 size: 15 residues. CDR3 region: CASSPGLASRGELFF. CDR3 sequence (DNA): TGCGCCAGCAGCCCCGGACTAGCCTCGCGGGGGGAGCTGTTTTTT.